The sample holds a few counts of the clone carrying this T cell receptor (beta chain). The method was immunoSEQ multiplex PCR; TCRdb's version includes in-frame clones alone and lacks a portion of them. The sample has 110,000 or so clones, about 86% seen once. This entry belongs to a study of blood T cell repertoires in COVID-19. Germline-derived CDR1 and CDR2 are SGHRS and YFSETQ. The CDR3 has 15 residues. V lost 3 bases, J lost 8 bases, and 20 bases lay in between. The chain combines TRBV5-1 with TRBJ1-2; D might be TRBD1 (5 bases). Sequenced sample: peripheral blood. This TCR was sampled from a man in his sixties or seventies who had recovered from COVID-19. The DNA of the CDR3 is TGCGCCAGCAGCTCCAGACCCCAGGCTAGGGGAGGCTACACCTTC. Protein sequence: CASSSRPQARGGYTF.